Only a few counts were recorded for the clone carrying this T cell receptor (beta chain). The record originates from a study of T-cell reconstitution after alpha-beta-depleted transplantation in children. CDR3 length: 16 residues. Germline V gene lookup returns CDR1 SGHRS and CDR2 YFSETQ. Trimming removed 3 bases from V and 7 bases from J; junction bases left unmatched: 7. Unique molecular identifiers were used to barcode this TCRbeta library. TCRdb reprocessed the PCR reads via MiXCR and lists one record per CDR3 protein. The data contain about 250,000 distinct CDR3 sequences, roughly a quarter of them singletons.

Source: PBMCs, mostly from graft donor cells, taken 360 days after TCRalphabeta/CD19-depleted stem cell transplant. The sequence was collected from a female patient aged 2 to 10 who had a stem cell transplant for congenital amegakaryocytic thrombocytopenia, so the T cells may come from the graft donor. The chain couples TRBV5-1 to TRBJ2-2; 12 bases are a match to TRBD2. The CDR3: CASSSSGRASGGELFF. The CDR3 DNA reads as TGCGCCAGCAGCTCTAGCGGGAGGGCGTCTGGCGGGGAGCTGTTTTTT.